The clone carrying this TCR beta chain has just one count. Germline V lookup: CDR1 SGHTA, CDR2 FQGNSA. The CDR3 is made up of 13 amino acids. The V and J ends lost 5 bases and 4 bases, in that order; junction bases with no gene match: 2. This sample was included in a study of blood T cell repertoires in COVID-19. About the research overall: Spain, Italy and the United States supplied samples that represented acute and convalescent COVID-19.

Original handling: It was from reference gene primer amplification that nucleated cell counts were estimated. The repertoire was sequenced with immunoSEQ multiplex PCR; TCRdb's copy has only in-frame clones and lacks some. From that table come the V and J calls and clone size; the DNA was used to work out D and trimming. The repertoire has approximately 250,000 clones, roughly nine tenths of them found once; the top ten carry 3.6%. V and J are TRBV7-2 and TRBJ1-5, with 7 bases lining up with TRBD1. The sequenced sample was peripheral blood. The source is a man between 18 and 35 years old with active or convalescent COVID-19. CDR3 bases: TGTGCCAGCAGCCTACAGGGGAATCAGCCCCAGCATTTT. This encodes CASSLQGNQPQHF.